This T cell receptor (beta chain) comes out of a study of blood T cell repertoires in COVID-19. Study details: Sites across the United States, Italy and Spain contributed samples from acute and convalescent COVID-19.

Only in-frame clones appear in the TCRdb table, and some are missing; sequencing was by immunoSEQ multiplex PCR. The data contain about 260,000 clones, 86% of them singletons. Germline V CDR1 and CDR2: MGHRA, YSYEKL. V was cut by 0 bases and J by 6 bases, with 16 bases left in between. This CDR3 is 16 amino acids long. Everyone who took part was 18 to 89 years old, and they came from 24 US areas. Cohort assignment relied on participant-reported clinical history. The sequence was collected from a woman between 45 and 60 years old who had recovered from COVID-19. The rearrangement uses TRBV4-1 and TRBJ2-3; weak D call: TRBD2 (5 bases). Input material: PBMCs or T cells enriched from blood (not recorded which). CDR3 loop: CASSQEVASFSDTQYF. The CDR3 coding sequence is TGCGCCAGCAGCCAAGAGGTGGCTAGCTTTTCCGATACGCAGTATTTT.